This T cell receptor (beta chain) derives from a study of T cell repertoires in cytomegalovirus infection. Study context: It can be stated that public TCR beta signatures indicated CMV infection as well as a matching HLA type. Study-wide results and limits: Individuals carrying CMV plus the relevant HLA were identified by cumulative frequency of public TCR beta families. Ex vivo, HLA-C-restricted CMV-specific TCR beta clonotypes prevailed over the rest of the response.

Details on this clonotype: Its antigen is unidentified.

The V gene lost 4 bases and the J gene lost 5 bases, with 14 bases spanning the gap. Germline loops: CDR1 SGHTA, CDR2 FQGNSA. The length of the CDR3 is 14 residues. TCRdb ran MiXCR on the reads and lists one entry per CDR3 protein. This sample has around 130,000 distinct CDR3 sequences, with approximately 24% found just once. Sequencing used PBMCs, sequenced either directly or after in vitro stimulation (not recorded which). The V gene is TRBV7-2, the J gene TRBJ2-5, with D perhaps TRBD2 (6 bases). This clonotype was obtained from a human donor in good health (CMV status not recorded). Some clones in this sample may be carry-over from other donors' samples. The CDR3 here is CASSSRAGPETQYF. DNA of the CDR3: TGTGCCAGCAGCTCTAGGGCGGGGCCGGAGACCCAGTACTTC.